A selection of T cell receptor beta chains follows, all from one sample in a study of blood T cell repertoires in COVID-19. Repertoires were generated with immunoSEQ multiplex PCR, while TCRdb's copy carries only in-frame clones and drops some. Of over 100,000 clones listed, approximately 83% were seen once; the top ten hold under 0.85%. Material for sequencing was peripheral blood. The receptors come from a woman aged 70 to 79 with acute or convalescent COVID-19. The CDR3 runs from the conserved cysteine through the conserved F or W. Fields, in order: J gene, V gene, CDR3 protein.

TRBJ2-7,TRBV27,CASSRSGLPYEQYF
TRBJ2-1,TRBV7-6,CASSLVQGGRYNEQFF
TRBJ2-2,TRBV19,CASSTPRTGRTGELFF
TRBJ2-5,TRBV3-1/TRBV3-2,CASSYNRASGRRGTQYF
TRBJ2-2,TRBV7-2,CASSPGLADNTGELFF
TRBJ2-2,TRBV2,CASSFKDSTGELFF
TRBJ1-2,TRBV6-4,CASRPTATDYGYTF
TRBJ1-4,TRBV10-2,CASSYEGMGKLFF
TRBJ1-4,TRBV18,CASSRNRGEEKLFF
TRBJ2-3,TRBV19,CASSGGGGKDTQYF
TRBJ2-1,TRBV15,CATSRDLGSRGSYNEQFF
TRBJ1-2,TRBV5-1,CASSPTGWDGYTF
TRBJ1-5,TRBV30,CAWRTHGGTLAQHF
TRBJ2-4,TRBV5-1,CASSLNREQNIQYF
TRBJ2-7,TRBV27,CASSLQGVSEQYF
TRBJ1-2,TRBV19,CASSIGDRGRVGYTF
TRBJ1-1,TRBV27,CASSLTTGYTEAFF
TRBJ1-6,TRBV6-4,CASSTGGYNSPLHF
TRBJ1-3,TRBV30,CAWSVGTGGNTIYF
TRBJ1-5,TRBV19,CASSIGTEHYQPQHF
TRBJ2-7,TRBV18,CASSQGQGASEQYF
TRBJ1-2,TRBV19,CASSIWGAGPGYTF
TRBJ2-7,TRBV28,CASSLGTSGRGVNF
TRBJ2-2,TRBV7-8,CASSLVGRGATGELFF
TRBJ2-4,TRBV2,CASSLQGQAAGNIQYF
TRBJ1-5,TRBV28,CASSAGASYQPQHF
TRBJ1-2,TRBV5-1,CASSSTGQGITGYTF
TRBJ2-7,TRBV5-1,CASSPRDRGTDEQYF
TRBJ1-1,TRBV11-2,CASSRDRDTEAFF
TRBJ2-5,TRBV6-5,CASSTDREETQYF
TRBJ2-1,TRBV14,CASSQRRGDNEQFF
TRBJ2-5,TRBV18,CASSPQGLPGTQYF
TRBJ2-1,TRBV5-1,CASSFTGGLGNEQFF
TRBJ1-6,TRBV2,CASSDGAYNSPLHF
TRBJ2-5,TRBV6-5,CASRPLVSQETQYF
TRBJ2-1,TRBV14,CASSPGTIYNEQFF
TRBJ1-2,TRBV27,CASRVQGAYYGYTF
TRBJ1-5,TRBV19,CASNLRVRGPHQPQHF
TRBJ2-7,TRBV5-6,CASSMTGFTYEQYF
TRBJ2-7,TRBV5-1,CASSLGPSNYEQYF
TRBJ1-1,TRBV29-1,CSAGAERNTEAFF
TRBJ2-1,TRBV5-5,CASSFSGGSYNEQFF
TRBJ1-1,TRBV5-1,CASSQGDVNTEAFF
TRBJ1-4,TRBV5-6,CASSLPGQPNEKLFF
TRBJ2-5,TRBV10-3,CAIRASTSGSGGETQYF
TRBJ2-7,TRBV11-3,CASSSGYEQYF